This T cell receptor (beta chain) is drawn from a study of blood T cells in healthy people across ages. Per germline, CDR1 LGHNA and CDR2 YNFKEQ. The V end was cut by 0 bases, the J end by 4 bases, with 14 bases between. This CDR3 has 16 residues. A J-beta primer mix and a sample-barcoded 5' primer were used in a second PCR of about 7 to 12 cycles. TCRdb processed the 5' RACE reads anew with MiXCR; each CDR3 protein has one entry. The sample lists some 900,000 distinct CDR3 sequences; around 48% were seen once. This clonotype was observed a handful of times. Each donor was a healthy Caucasian individual from Russia, aged about 6 to 95.

The genes are TRBV4-2 and TRBJ2-3; tentative D call: TRBD1 (6 bases). This clonotype was sampled from a man aged 25-45 years in good health. Sequencing was done on a sample of blood. The CDR3 is CASSQDSGVIADTQYF. The CDR3 DNA reads TGTGCCAGCAGCCAAGATTCAGGGGTCATAGCAGATACGCAGTATTTT.